This T cell receptor (beta chain) was observed in a study of cytomegalovirus exposure and HLA in healthy donors. Study-level findings and limits: Most subjects had HLA-A and HLA-B alleles reportedly predicted accurately by TCR beta sequences.

V lost 3 bases, J lost 3 bases, and 11 bases lay in between. This CDR3 is 15 amino acids long. Germline V gene data show CDR1 as SNHLY and CDR2 as FYNNEI. PCR primers comprised 60 Vbeta and 13 Jbeta primers. The data were produced by immunoSEQ multiplex PCR, yet TCRdb's version contains in-frame clones alone and is incomplete. The sample shows around 170,000 clones, approximately 88% of them seen only once. As concerns this clone: Its antigen is not known.

The sequenced material came from PBMCs. This chain links TRBV2 with TRBJ1-4, with TRBD1 as a possible D gene (5 bases). The receptor was derived from a woman under 30 in good health and CMV-seronegative. Here the CDR3 DNA reads TGTGCCAGCAGTGAGAGGCAGGGCTCTAATGAAAAACTGTTTTTT. Protein product: CASSERQGSNEKLFF. Full variable domain (rest looked up from reference TRBV2 and TRBJ1-4): EPEVTQTPSHQVTQMGQEVILRCVPISNHLYFYWYRQILGQKVEFLVSFYNNEISEKSEIFDDQFSVERPDGSNFTLKIRSTKLEDSAMYFCASSERQGSNEKLFFGSGTQLSVL.